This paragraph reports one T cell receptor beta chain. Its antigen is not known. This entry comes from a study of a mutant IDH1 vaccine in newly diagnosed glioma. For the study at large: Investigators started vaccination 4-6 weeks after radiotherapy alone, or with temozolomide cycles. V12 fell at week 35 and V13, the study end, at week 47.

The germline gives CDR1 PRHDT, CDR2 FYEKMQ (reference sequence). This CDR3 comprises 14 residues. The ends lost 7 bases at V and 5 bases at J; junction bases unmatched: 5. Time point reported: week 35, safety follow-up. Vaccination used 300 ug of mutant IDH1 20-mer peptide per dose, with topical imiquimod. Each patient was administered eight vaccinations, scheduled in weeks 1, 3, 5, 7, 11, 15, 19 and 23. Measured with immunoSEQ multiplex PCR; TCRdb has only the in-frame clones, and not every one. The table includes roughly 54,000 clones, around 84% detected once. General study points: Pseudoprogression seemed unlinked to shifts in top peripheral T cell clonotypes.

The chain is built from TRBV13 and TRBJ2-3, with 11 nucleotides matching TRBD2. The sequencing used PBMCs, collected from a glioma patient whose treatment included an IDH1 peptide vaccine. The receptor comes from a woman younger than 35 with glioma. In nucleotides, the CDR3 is TGTGCCAGCAAACCGGGACTAGCGGTAGATACGCAGTATTTT. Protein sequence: CASKPGLAVDTQYF.